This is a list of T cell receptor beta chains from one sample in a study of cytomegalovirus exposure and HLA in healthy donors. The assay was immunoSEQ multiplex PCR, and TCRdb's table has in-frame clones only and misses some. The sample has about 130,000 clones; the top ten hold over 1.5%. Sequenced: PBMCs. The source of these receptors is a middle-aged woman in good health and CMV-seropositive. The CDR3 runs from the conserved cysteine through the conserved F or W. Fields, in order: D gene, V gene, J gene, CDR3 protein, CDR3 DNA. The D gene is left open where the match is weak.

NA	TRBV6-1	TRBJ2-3	CASSDDIFTDTQYF	TGTGCCAGCAGTGATGACATTTTTACAGATACGCAGTATTTT
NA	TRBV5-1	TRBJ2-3	CASSLVAASTDTQYF	TGCGCCAGCAGCTTGGTGGCTGCTAGCACAGATACGCAGTATTTT
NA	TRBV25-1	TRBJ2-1	CASSEGSSYNEQFF	TGTGCCAGCAGTGAGGGGAGCTCCTACAATGAGCAGTTCTTC
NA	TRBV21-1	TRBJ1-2	CASSKEGGGQGANGYTF	TGTGCCAGCAGCAAAGAGGGGGGAGGACAGGGGGCGAATGGCTACACCTTC
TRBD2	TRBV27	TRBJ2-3	CASSTPGLAGGPYTQYF	TGTGCCAGCAGTACCCCGGGACTAGCGGGAGGGCCATATACGCAGTATTTT
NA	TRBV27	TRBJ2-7	CASRGLTYEQYF	TGTGCCAGCAGGGGCCTAACCTACGAGCAGTACTTC
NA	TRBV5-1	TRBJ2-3	CASRFSTDTQYF	TGCGCCAGCAGGTTCTCCACAGATACGCAGTATTTT
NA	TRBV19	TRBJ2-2	CASRVRGNTGELFF	TGTGCCAGTAGAGTAAGGGGGAACACCGGGGAGCTGTTTTTT
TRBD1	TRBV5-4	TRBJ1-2	CASSLQGAVYGYTF	TGTGCCAGCAGCCTTCAGGGGGCCGTCTATGGCTACACCTTC
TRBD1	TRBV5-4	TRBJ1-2	CASSYPRGNGGYTF	TGTGCCAGCAGTTACCCCAGGGGGAACGGCGGCTACACCTTC
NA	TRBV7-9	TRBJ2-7	CASSLGNPGHPWEQYF	TGTGCCAGCAGCTTAGGGAATCCGGGACACCCCTGGGAGCAGTACTTC
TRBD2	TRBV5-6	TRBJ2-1	CASSLPGLADNEQFF	TGTGCCAGCAGCTTGCCGGGACTAGCGGACAATGAGCAGTTCTTC
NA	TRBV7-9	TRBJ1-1	CASSFPPPRTEAFF	TGTGCCAGCAGCTTCCCGCCCCCCCGGACTGAAGCTTTCTTT
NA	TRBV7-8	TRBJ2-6	CASSSVSSGANVLTF	TGTGCCAGCAGCTCGGTGAGCTCTGGGGCCAACGTCCTGACTTTC
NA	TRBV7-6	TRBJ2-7	CASSLGQRYEQYF	TGTGCCAGCAGCTTGGGGCAGCGCTACGAGCAGTACTTC
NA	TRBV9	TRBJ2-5	CASSARGETQYF	TGTGCCAGCAGCGCTCGAGGAGAGACCCAGTACTTC
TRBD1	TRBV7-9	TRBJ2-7	CASSPGQGYYEQYF	TGTGCCAGCAGCCCCGGACAGGGTTACTACGAGCAGTACTTC
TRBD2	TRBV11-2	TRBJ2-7	CASSLLGSGRNEQYF	TGTGCCAGCAGCTTACTCGGTAGCGGGAGGAACGAGCAGTACTTC